Sequencing of this T cell receptor (beta chain) was carried out in a study of identical twins. Study findings and constraints: Modelling underestimated the level of out-of-frame TCR alpha sharing observed in monozygotic twins.

There are many counts of this clonotype. Its target is not known. The authors used template switching to add a universal primer site and gave cDNA unique molecular identifiers. One entry per CDR3 protein, called by TCRdb with MiXCR from the 5' RACE reads. Among hundreds of thousands of distinct CDR3 sequences listed, 21% were seen once. This sample also appeared in a second study, on T cells expressing NK-cell markers.

The sequenced sample consisted of PBMCs. This receptor was obtained from a woman younger than 35 in good health.

The CDR3 region has the DNA TGTGCCAGCAGTTACTTTTTATCAGGGGGGACAGATACGCAGTATTTT. It codes for CASSYFLSGGTDTQYF. The rearrangement uses TRBV6-5 and TRBJ2-3; D perhaps matches TRBD1 (7 bases). Germline V gene sequence: CDR1 MNHEY, CDR2 SVGAGI. The CDR3 consists of 16 residues. V shed 1 base and J shed 3 bases, with 14 bases lying between them.